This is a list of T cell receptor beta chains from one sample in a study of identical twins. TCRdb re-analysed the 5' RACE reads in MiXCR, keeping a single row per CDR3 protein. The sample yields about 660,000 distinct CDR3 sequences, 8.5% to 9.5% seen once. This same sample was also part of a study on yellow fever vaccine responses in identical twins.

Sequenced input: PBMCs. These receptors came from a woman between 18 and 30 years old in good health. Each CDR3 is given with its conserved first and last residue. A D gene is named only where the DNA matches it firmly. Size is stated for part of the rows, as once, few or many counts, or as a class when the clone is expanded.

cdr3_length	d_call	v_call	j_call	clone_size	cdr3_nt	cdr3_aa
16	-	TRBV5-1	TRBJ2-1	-	TGCGCCAGCAGCTTCCCTGGCAGGGAGGATTACAATGAGCAGTTCTTC	CASSFPGREDYNEQFF
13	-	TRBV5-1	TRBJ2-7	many	TGCGCCAGCAGCTTAGAGTTCTCCTACGAGCAGTACTTC	CASSLEFSYEQYF
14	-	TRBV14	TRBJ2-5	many	TGTGCCAGCAGCCAAGGCCCGGCGTGGGAGACCCAGTACTTC	CASSQGPAWETQYF
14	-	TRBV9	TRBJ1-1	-	TGTGCCAGCAGCGTAGAACGGTGGAACACTGAAGCTTTCTTT	CASSVERWNTEAFF
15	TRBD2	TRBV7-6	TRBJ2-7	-	TGTGCCAGCAGCACAAATGTGGGACTAGCTTACGAGCAGTACTTC	CASSTNVGLAYEQYF
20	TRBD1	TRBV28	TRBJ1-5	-	TGTGCCAGCAGTTCTTTAGGTTACAGGGGGATTCAGTTAGGCAATCAGCCCCAGCATTTT	CASSSLGYRGIQLGNQPQHF
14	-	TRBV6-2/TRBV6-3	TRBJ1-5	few	TGTGCCAGCAGTTATGGGTTTAGCAATCAGCCCCAGCATTTT	CASSYGFSNQPQHF
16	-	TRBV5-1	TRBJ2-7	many	TGCGCCAGCAGCTTGGTTCCCACAACCACCCTGGGCGAGCAGTACTTC	CASSLVPTTTLGEQYF
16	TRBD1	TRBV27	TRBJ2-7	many	TGTGCCAGCAGTTCTAGGGCGGGACAGGACTACGAGGGGCAGTACTTC	CASSSRAGQDYEGQYF
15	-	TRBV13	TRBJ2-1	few	TGTGCCAGCAGCTTAGGGCAACCATGGGGTGGTGAGCAGTTCTTC	CASSLGQPWGGEQFF
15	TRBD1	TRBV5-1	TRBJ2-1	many	TGCGCCAGCAGCTTGGGGGGGACAGAATACAATGAGCAGTTCTTC	CASSLGGTEYNEQFF
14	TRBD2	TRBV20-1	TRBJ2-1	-	TGCAGTGCTAGAAAGCGGGAGGTGGCCGGTGAGCAGTTCTTC	CSARKREVAGEQFF
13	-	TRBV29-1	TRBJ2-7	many	TGCAGCGTTCGATCGGGCAACTCCTACGAGCAGTACTTC	CSVRSGNSYEQYF
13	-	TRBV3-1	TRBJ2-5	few	TGTGCCAGCAGCCCAGACATCCAAGAGACCCAGTACTTC	CASSPDIQETQYF
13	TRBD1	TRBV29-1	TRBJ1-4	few	TGCAGCACCCGACAGGGGATAGGCGAAAAACTGTTTTTT	CSTRQGIGEKLFF
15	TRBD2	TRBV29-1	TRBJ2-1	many	TGCAGCGTTGGGGTACTAGCGGGAGGGCCGAATGAGCAGTTCTTC	CSVGVLAGGPNEQFF
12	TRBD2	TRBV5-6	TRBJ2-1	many	TGTGCCAGCAGCTTGTCTAGCGGGCAGCAGTTCTTC	CASSLSSGQQFF
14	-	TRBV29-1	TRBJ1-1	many	TGCAGCGTTGCCGTCAGGGCTATGAACACTGAAGCTTTCTTT	CSVAVRAMNTEAFF
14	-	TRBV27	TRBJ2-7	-	TGTGCCAGCAGTTTATATTGGGGGAACTACGAGCAGTACTTC	CASSLYWGNYEQYF
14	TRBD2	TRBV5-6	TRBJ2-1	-	TGTGCCAGCAGCCCCCTCGGACTAGCGCATGAGCAGTTCTTC	CASSPLGLAHEQFF
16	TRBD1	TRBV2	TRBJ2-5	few	TGTGCCAGCAGTGCATCCGGACAGGGGGCCCAAGAGACCCAGTACTTC	CASSASGQGAQETQYF
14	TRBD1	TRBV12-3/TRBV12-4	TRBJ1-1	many	TGTGCCAGCAGTGCAGGACAGGAGAACACTGAAGCTTTCTTT	CASSAGQENTEAFF
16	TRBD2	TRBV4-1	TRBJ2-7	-	TGCGCCAGCAGCCAAGTTTATGCTAGCGGTAACTACGAGCAGTACTTC	CASSQVYASGNYEQYF
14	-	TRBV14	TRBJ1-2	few	TGTGCCAGCAGCCAAGTTTGGGGATCCAGCGGCTACACCTTC	CASSQVWGSSGYTF
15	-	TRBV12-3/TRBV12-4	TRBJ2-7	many	TGTGCCAGCAGTTTTTTCTCCCCGGGTATGGACGAGCAGTACTTC	CASSFFSPGMDEQYF
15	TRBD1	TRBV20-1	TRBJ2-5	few	TGCAGTGCTAGTCCCGGGACAGGGAGGACAGAGACCCAGTACTTC	CSASPGTGRTETQYF
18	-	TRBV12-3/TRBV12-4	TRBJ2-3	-	TGTGCCAGCAGTTTAGCGACGGGCCCGGGGGCCAGCACAGATACGCAGTATTTT	CASSLATGPGASTDTQYF
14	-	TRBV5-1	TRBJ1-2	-	TGCGCCAGCAGCAAGACAGGTTCTGGCTATGGCTACACCTTC	CASSKTGSGYGYTF
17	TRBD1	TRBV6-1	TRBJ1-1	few	TGTGCCAGCAGCCAGGGATCAATACTTGGACAGGGGAGCCAAGCTTTCTTT	CASSQGSILGQGSQAFF
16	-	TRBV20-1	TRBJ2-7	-	TGCAGTGCTAGATCGGAGCCCACTGATCCTACCTACGAGCAGTACTTC	CSARSEPTDPTYEQYF